This entry concerns a single T cell receptor (beta chain). The data were taken from a study of low-dose radiotherapy and immunotherapy resistance in tumors. Indicated time point: before trial treatment. Patients with advanced, tumor-infiltrating lymphocyte-negative solid tumors were eligible. This CDR3 is built from 16 residues. Per germline, CDR1 MDHEN and CDR2 SYDVKM. The junction had 10 bases not matched to a gene; V was cut back by 5 bases and J by 4 bases. TRAV and TRBV primers primed cDNA for both TCRalpha and TCRbeta. Using a constant-region primer together with a V-primer adapter, TCRs were subjected to roughly 20 PCR cycles of amplification. MiXCR was run by TCRdb on the reads, yielding one entry per CDR3 protein. Of some 71,000 distinct CDR3 sequences in the sample, more than 25% are singletons; the top ten hold around 10%.

Sequenced material: PBMCs, taken before treatment. This chain links TRBV28 with TRBJ2-1, with 8 bases aligning to TRBD2. The receptor was derived from a female donor with ovarian cancer. CDR3 residues: CASSPPRGGRYNEQFF. As DNA, the CDR3 is TGTGCCAGCAGTCCCCCCCGTGGCGGGAGGTACAATGAGCAGTTCTTC.